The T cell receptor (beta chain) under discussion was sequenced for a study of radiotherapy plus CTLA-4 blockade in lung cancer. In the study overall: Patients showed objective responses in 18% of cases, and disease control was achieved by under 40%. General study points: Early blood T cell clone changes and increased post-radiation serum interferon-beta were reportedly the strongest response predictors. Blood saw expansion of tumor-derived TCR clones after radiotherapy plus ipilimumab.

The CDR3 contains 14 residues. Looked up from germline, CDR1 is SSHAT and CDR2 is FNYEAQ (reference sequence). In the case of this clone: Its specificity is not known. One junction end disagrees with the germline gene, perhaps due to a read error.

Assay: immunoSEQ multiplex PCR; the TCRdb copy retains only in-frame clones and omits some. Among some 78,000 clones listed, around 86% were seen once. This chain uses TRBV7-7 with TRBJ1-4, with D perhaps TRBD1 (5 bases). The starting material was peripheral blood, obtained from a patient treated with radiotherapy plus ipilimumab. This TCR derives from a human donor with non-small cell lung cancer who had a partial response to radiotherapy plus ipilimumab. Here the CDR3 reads CASSLRESGEKLFF. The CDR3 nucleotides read TGTGCTAGCAGCCTCAGGGAATCGGGTGAAAAACTGTTTTTT.